This entry lists 9 T cell receptor beta chains sequenced from one sample in a study of OX40 agonist ivuxolimab in advanced cancers. Profiled with immunoSEQ multiplex PCR; TCRdb holds only in-frame clones, not every one. Among more than 55,000 clones listed, approximately 81% were seen once. Material: CD4+ or CD8+ T cells sorted from blood, obtained in a trial of the OX40 agonist ivuxolimab. The receptors originated from an adult with an advanced solid tumor such as melanoma, head and neck, liver or kidney cancer.

The V and J genes are TRBV4-3 and TRBJ2-7; TRBD1 aligns across 10 bases. Germline CDR1 and CDR2: LGHNA and YSLEER. After removal of 3 bases from V and 5 bases from J, the junction contained 13 bases not matched to a gene. The CDR3 spans 17 residues. The CDR3 sequence: CASSHLPSGQGSDEQYF. The CDR3 nucleotides read TGCGCCAGCAGCCATCTCCCCTCGGGACAGGGGAGTGACGAGCAGTACTTC.

CDR3 protein: CASSLFLRGAGGETDTQYF. CDR3 bases: TGTGCCAGCAGTTTATTCCTGCGAGGGGCGGGGGGTGAGACAGATACGCAGTATTTT. The genes are TRBV28 and TRBJ2-3, with TRBD2 identical over 8 bases. V was pared by 1 base and J by 3 bases, with 15 bases of the junction left unmatched. Germline V gene sequence: CDR1 MDHEN, CDR2 SYDVKM. The CDR3 is 19 residues long. The full variable domain, completed using reference TRBV28 and TRBJ2-3, is DVKVTQSSRYLVKRTGEKVFLECVQDMDHENMFWYRQDPGLGLRLIYFSYDVKMKEKGDIPEGYSVSREKKERFSLILESASTNQTSMYLCASSLFLRGAGGETDTQYFGPGTRLTVL.

The chain is built from TRBV7-8 and TRBJ2-7, with 16 bases matching TRBD2. The trim removed 5 bases at V and 6 bases at J, leaving 10 bases unmatched. The CDR3 runs to 17 residues. Per the germline V gene, CDR1 is SGHVS and CDR2 is FQNEAQ. This CDR3 is CASSVSGLAGGRGEQYF. The CDR3 coding sequence is TGTGCCAGCAGCGTATCGGGACTAGCGGGAGGGAGGGGCGAGCAGTACTTC.

This chain uses TRBV9 with TRBJ2-1; no clear D gene. The germline V and J ends were trimmed by 0 bases and 5 bases, with 9 bases remaining between them. CDR1 and CDR2 (germline): SGDLS, YYNGEE. There are 14 residues in the CDR3. In nucleotides, the CDR3 is TGTGCCAGCAGCGTAGCAACCCTCGACAATGAGCAGTTCTTC. Its protein product is CASSVATLDNEQFF.

The chain has TRBV7-2 and TRBJ2-7; TRBD2 matches 8 bases. Germline CDR1 SGHTA, CDR2 FQGNSA. The J segment lost 3 bases and the V segment lost 4 bases, leaving 17 bases of the junction unmatched. The CDR3 runs 18 residues. Here the CDR3 reads CASSSRGGLAGFHYEQYF. CDR3 DNA: TGTGCCAGCAGCTCCCGGGGGGGGCTAGCGGGTTTTCACTACGAGCAGTACTTC. The full variable domain, in which reference TRBV7-2 and TRBJ2-7 provide the parts outside the CDR3, is GAGVSQSPSNKVTEKGKDVELRCDPISGHTALYWYRQSLGQGLEFLIYFQGNSAPDKSGLPSDRFSAERTGGSVSTLTIQRTQQEDSAVYLCASSSRGGLAGFHYEQYFGPGTRLTVT.

The chain has TRBV18 and TRBJ2-1; TRBD1 agrees at 7 bases. This CDR3 has 17 amino acids. Looked up from germline, CDR1 is KGHSH and CDR2 is LQKENI. The J segment lost 3 bases and the V segment lost 3 bases, leaving 11 bases of the junction unmatched. The DNA of the CDR3 is TGTGCCAGCTCACCGAACCTAAGGGGACAGAACTACAATGAGCAGTTCTTC. Translation gives CASSPNLRGQNYNEQFF.

The genes are TRBV5-1 and TRBJ1-2; maybe TRBD1 (5 bases). CDR3 size: 16 residues. The germline gives CDR1 SGHRS, CDR2 YFSETQ. V gave up 0 bases and J gave up 4 bases, with 16 bases separating them. The CDR3 loop is CASSLASAGSIYGYTF. The CDR3 nucleotides are TGCGCCAGCAGCTTGGCCTCGGCAGGGAGCATCTATGGCTACACCTTC.

This chain uses TRBV7-8 with TRBJ2-3; D could derive from TRBD1 or TRBD2 (6 bases each). Germline values: CDR1 SGHVS, CDR2 FQNEAQ. CDR3 length: 14 residues. V lost 3 bases and J 6 bases, leaving 13 bases between the germline ends. The CDR3 loop is CASSLSSGADTQYF. CDR3 DNA: TGTGCCAGCAGCTTGTCTTCGGGGGCGGATACGCAGTATTTT.

V and J are TRBV6-6 and TRBJ1-3; D is uncertain. Trimming pared 0 bases from V and 4 bases from J, leaving 10 bases between. CDR1 is MNHNY, CDR2 SVGAGI, per germline (reference sequence). This CDR3 comprises 15 residues. For the CDR3, the DNA is TGTGCCAGCAGTTACTCGGAGGGCATCGGAAACACCATATATTTT. As protein: CASSYSEGIGNTIYF.